Sequencing of this T cell receptor beta chain was carried out in a study of blood T cell repertoires in COVID-19. Study-level background: Donors in the United States, Italy and Spain gave samples during acute or convalescent COVID-19. Nucleic acid was either cDNA or gDNA, and it came from T cells, B-cell-depleted T cells, or PBMCs.

Germline V gene sequence: CDR1 KGHSY, CDR2 FQNENV. CDR3 length: 15 amino acids. Between the trimmed V and J ends, which lost 1 base and 7 bases, there was a span of 14 bases. Original methodology: Reference gene primers were amplified, and this amplification served to estimate nucleated cell counts. Assay used: immunoSEQ multiplex PCR; TCRdb lists only in-frame clones, some missing. V, J and clone size were drawn from that table, and D and trimming were deduced from the DNA. This sample has 350,000 to 400,000 clones; roughly 90% occur once, and the top ten carry around 7%. The sequence was collected from a man between 18 and 35 years old with active or convalescent COVID-19. The chain links TRBV16 to TRBJ2-1; a possible D gene is TRBD2 (6 bases). The material sequenced was peripheral blood. The CDR3 region has the DNA TGTGCCAGCAGCCAATTGACGGAACTAGCTAATGAGCAGTTCTTC. Translation: CASSQLTELANEQFF. Full variable domain (outside the CDR3, taken from reference TRBV16 and TRBJ2-1): GEEVAQTPKHLVRGEGQKAKLYCAPIKGHSYVFWYQQVLKNEFKFLISFQNENVFDETGMPKERFSAKCLPNSPCSLEIQATKLEDSAVYFCASSQLTELANEQFFGPGTRLTVL.